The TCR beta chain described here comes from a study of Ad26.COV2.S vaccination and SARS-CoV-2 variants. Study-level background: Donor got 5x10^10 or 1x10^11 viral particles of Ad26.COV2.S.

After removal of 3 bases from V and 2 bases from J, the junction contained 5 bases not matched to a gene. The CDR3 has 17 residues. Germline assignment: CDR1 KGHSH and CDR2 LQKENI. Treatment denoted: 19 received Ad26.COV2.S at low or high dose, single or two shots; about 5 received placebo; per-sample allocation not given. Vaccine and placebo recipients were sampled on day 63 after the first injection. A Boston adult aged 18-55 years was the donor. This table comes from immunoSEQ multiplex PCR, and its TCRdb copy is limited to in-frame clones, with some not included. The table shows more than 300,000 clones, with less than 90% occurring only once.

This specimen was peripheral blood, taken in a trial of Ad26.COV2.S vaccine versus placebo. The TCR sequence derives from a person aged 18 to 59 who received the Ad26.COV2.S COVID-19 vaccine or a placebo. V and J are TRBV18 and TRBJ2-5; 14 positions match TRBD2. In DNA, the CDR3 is TGTGCCAGCTCACCGGGACTAGCGGGAGTGAAACAAGAGACCCAGTACTTC. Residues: CASSPGLAGVKQETQYF.